These 25 T cell receptor beta chains originate from one sample sequenced in a study of blood T cell repertoires in COVID-19. Libraries were prepared by immunoSEQ multiplex PCR; TCRdb keeps only in-frame clonotypes and omits some of them. Here the sample spans 170,000 or so clones, roughly nine tenths being singletons. The source material was peripheral blood. These receptors were obtained from a man between 18 and 35 years old who had recovered from COVID-19.

V and J are TRBV18 and TRBJ2-7; D gene uncertain. Per germline, CDR1 KGHSH and CDR2 LQKENI. V lost 0 bases and J lost 6, with 3 bases in between. The CDR3 loop spans 11 amino acids. The CDR3 is CASSPPGEQYF. Written as DNA, the CDR3 is TGTGCCAGCTCACCACCCGGCGAGCAGTACTTC.

The chain employs TRBV27 and TRBJ1-1; maybe TRBD1 (6 bases). CDR3 length equals 16 residues. Trimming took 1 base from V and 5 from J, leaving 17 bases between them. The germline CDR1 and CDR2 sequences are MNHEY and SMNVEV (reference sequence). DNA of the CDR3: TGTGCCAGCAGTTTATATGGGGGCGAGGGGGGGACTGAAGCTTTCTTT. This sequence encodes CASSLYGGEGGTEAFF.

DNA for the CDR3: TGTGCCAGCAGCTCTGGGGGCTACTGGACCACCACCTACGAGCAGTACTTC. This codes for CASSSGGYWTTTYEQYF. The genes are TRBV7-2 and TRBJ2-7, with D possibly matching TRBD1 (6 bases). Germline V gene data show CDR1 as SGHTA and CDR2 as FQGNSA. V shed 4 bases and J shed 2 bases, with 21 bases lying between them. This CDR3 has 17 residues.

The genes are TRBV5-5 and TRBJ1-3; 7 bases are a match to TRBD1. Unmatched junction bases numbered 7, after V lost 7 bases and J lost 0 bases. The CDR3 extends over 15 amino acids. Germline V gene sequence: CDR1 SGHKS, CDR2 YYEKEE (reference sequence). This chain's CDR3 is CASLLTGNSGNTIYF. The CDR3 bases are TGTGCCAGCCTACTGACAGGGAACTCTGGAAACACCATATATTTT.

The chain uses TRBV7-2 and TRBJ2-1, with 8 bases identical to TRBD2. The J segment lost 6 bases and the V segment lost 0 bases, leaving 10 bases of the junction unmatched. The CDR3 extends over 17 amino acids. Germline V CDR1 and CDR2: SGHTA, FQGNSA. The CDR3, as DNA: TGTGCCAGCAGCTTAGCGCGGGAGGACCGCAAACCCAATGAGCAGTTCTTC. Encoded protein: CASSLAREDRKPNEQFF. Full variable domain (rest looked up from reference TRBV7-2 and TRBJ2-1): GAGVSQSPSNKVTEKGKDVELRCDPISGHTALYWYRQSLGQGLEFLIYFQGNSAPDKSGLPSDRFSAERTGGSVSTLTIQRTQQEDSAVYLCASSLAREDRKPNEQFFGPGTRLTVL.

In DNA form, the CDR3 reads TGTGCCAGTAGTATAGATTCGTATCGGGAGCAGTTCTTC. It is translated as CASSIDSYREQFF. The chain joins TRBV19 to TRBJ2-1; D remains unclear. The CDR3 is made up of 13 amino acids. Trimming took off 0 bases at V and 10 bases at J, with 10 bases between the two ends. Germline lookup yields CDR1 LNHDA and CDR2 SQIVND (reference sequence).

The genes are TRBV5-6 and TRBJ1-2; 10 bases are a match to TRBD1. Germline values: CDR1 SGHDT, CDR2 YYEEEE. V trimming: 0 bases; J trimming: 7 bases; junction bases outside the gene matches: 9. This CDR3 comprises 16 residues. The CDR3 nucleotides are TGTGCCAGCAGCTTGGTCGAGACAGGGGGCGTAGGTGGCTACACCTTC. This translates into CASSLVETGGVGGYTF.

The chain has TRBV2 and TRBJ2-2; D not certain. CDR1 and CDR2 from the germline V gene are SNHLY and FYNNEI. CDR3 length: 13 amino acids. The ends were cut back, 5 bases at V and 3 bases at J, with 7 bases in the middle. In DNA, the CDR3 is TGTGCCAGCAGTCCCCTCCACACCGGGGAGCTGTTTTTT. Translated, it gives CASSPLHTGELFF.

This clone turned up a few times. V and J are TRBV27 and TRBJ2-1, with 16 bases aligning to TRBD2. Germline V lookup: CDR1 MNHEY, CDR2 SMNVEV (reference sequence). This CDR3 has 16 residues. V dropped 2 bases and J dropped 9; count of bases not matched to a gene: 4. CDR3 sequence: CASSLMGLAGGVEQFF. For the CDR3, the DNA is TGTGCCAGCAGTTTAATGGGACTAGCGGGAGGGGTTGAGCAGTTCTTC.

The chain uses TRBV7-3 and TRBJ2-5, with 8 positions matching TRBD1. Germline values: CDR1 SGHTA, CDR2 FQGTGA. V lost 5 bases, J lost 1 base, and 3 bases stayed unmatched. The CDR3 is 14 amino acids. DNA of the CDR3: TGTGCCAGCAGCAAGACAGGGGCCCAAGAGACCCAGTACTTC. Its protein is CASSKTGAQETQYF.

V gene TRBV10-3 combines with J gene TRBJ2-7; possibly TRBD1 for D (6 bases). The CDR3 contains 15 residues. V lost 0 bases, J lost 9 bases, and 18 bases lay in between. The V gene's germline CDR1 is ENHRY and CDR2 SYGVKD. The CDR3 region has the DNA TGTGCCATCAGTGAGTCGGTCCAGGGGACCTGGGGGCAGTACTTC. The encoded protein is CAISESVQGTWGQYF.

The V gene is TRBV4-3, the J gene TRBJ1-4; D is uncertain. V lost 6 bases to trimming and J lost 2 bases, with 13 bases between them. The CDR3 spans 15 residues. CDR1 is LGHNA, CDR2 YSLEER, per germline. The CDR3 nucleotides are TGCGCCAGCAGTCCGCAAGGAGTTACTAATGAAAAACTGTTTTTT. It specifies CASSPQGVTNEKLFF.

The chain is built from TRBV7-2 and TRBJ2-2; no definite D call. The CDR3 spans 14 residues. Trimming cost V 5 bases and J 2 bases, with 9 bases left between them. The germline V gene has CDR1 SGHTA and CDR2 FQGNSA. CDR3 in DNA: TGTGCCAGCAGCCCTAATCAAAACACCGGGGAGCTGTTTTTT. Translated, it gives CASSPNQNTGELFF.

V and J are TRBV6-5 and TRBJ1-2; D might be TRBD1 (6 bases). CDR1 and CDR2 from the germline V gene are MNHEY and SVGAGI. The CDR3 consists of 13 residues. Trimming stripped 6 bases from V and 4 bases from J, with 12 bases between. The CDR3 protein is CASSTDRTYGYTF. DNA of the CDR3: TGTGCCAGCAGCACCGACAGGACCTATGGCTACACCTTC.

The table lists this clone with a count of one. The gene calls are TRBV6-5 and TRBJ2-5; 8 nucleotides match TRBD2. The CDR3 covers 14 residues. V shed 6 bases, J shed 2 bases, and the junction held 5 bases outside the gene matches. Germline V lookup: CDR1 MNHEY, CDR2 SVGAGI. CDR3 coding DNA: TGTGCCAGCAGCCGGGGGGGGGCACAAGAGACCCAGTACTTC. It translates to CASSRGGAQETQYF.

The rearrangement joins TRBV7-9 to TRBJ2-1; TRBD1 aligns across 8 bases. The CDR3 has 14 amino acids. V lost 6 bases, J lost 2 bases, and 3 bases stayed unmatched. In germline, CDR1 is SEHNR, CDR2 FQNEAQ (reference sequence). In DNA form, the CDR3 reads TGTGCCAGCAGGGCAGGGGGCGCCTACAATGAGCAGTTCTTC. It is translated as CASRAGGAYNEQFF.

This rearrangement joins TRBV23-1 to TRBJ1-1, with a tentative D call TRBD1 (5 bases). TRBV23-1 is classed as an ORF, of uncertain function. This CDR3 spans 14 amino acids. V was pared by 4 bases and J by 1 base, with 10 bases between. CDR3 DNA sequence: TGCGCCAGCAGTCGTGGGCAGGGGAACACTGAAGCTTTCTTT. It codes for CASSRGQGNTEAFF.

V is TRBV2 and J is TRBJ2-2; D remains unclear. Between the trimmed V and J ends, which lost 4 bases and 4 bases, there was a span of 10 bases. Looked up from germline, CDR1 is SNHLY and CDR2 is FYNNEI. The CDR3 has 14 residues. Written as DNA, the CDR3 is TGTGCCAGCAGTGTCGCCCAGTTCACCGGGGAGCTGTTTTTT. Translating it yields CASSVAQFTGELFF.

V is TRBV11-2 and J is TRBJ2-2; maybe TRBD1 (7 bases). CDR1 is SGHAT, CDR2 FQNNGV, per germline. Trimming stripped 6 bases from V and 0 bases from J, with 14 bases between. The CDR3 length is 16 residues. The CDR3 here is CASSSQGGSNTGELFF. The CDR3, as DNA: TGTGCCAGCAGTTCCCAGGGGGGCTCGAACACCGGGGAGCTGTTTTTT.

The sample holds one count of this clone. This chain joins TRBV27 and TRBJ1-3; 7 bases map to TRBD1. The trim removed 7 bases at V and 0 bases at J, leaving 6 bases unmatched. The CDR3 is made up of 15 amino acids. Per the germline V gene, CDR1 is MNHEY and CDR2 is SMNVEV (reference sequence). In nucleotides, the CDR3 is TGTGCCAGCACCTCGTGGACAGGCTCTGGAAACACCATATATTTT. Its protein is CASTSWTGSGNTIYF.

This clone was counted a single time. The J gene is TRBJ1-4, the V gene TRBV11-3; 7 nucleotides agree with TRBD1. CDR3 length: 17 amino acids. V was pared by 1 base and J by 2 bases, with 7 bases of the junction left unmatched. The germline V gene has CDR1 SGHNT and CDR2 YENEEA. The CDR3 here is CASSLARGQPTNEKLFF. As DNA, the CDR3 is TGTGCCAGCAGCTTAGCCCGGGGACAGCCTACTAATGAAAAACTGTTTTTT.

This chain links TRBV5-4 with TRBJ2-5; 9 bases line up with TRBD2. V lost 4 bases to trimming and J lost 2 bases; unmatched junction nucleotides: 3. The CDR3 extends over 14 amino acids. In germline, CDR1 is SGHNT, CDR2 YYREEE (reference sequence). This chain's CDR3 is CASSRGGGQETQYF. The CDR3 DNA reads TGTGCCAGCAGCCGCGGGGGGGGTCAAGAGACCCAGTACTTC.

This clone was found a few times. The chain is built from TRBV5-1 and TRBJ2-7, with D possibly matching TRBD1 (5 bases). Between the trimmed V and J ends, which lost 0 bases and 6 bases, there was a span of 10 bases. Germline lookup yields CDR1 SGHRS and CDR2 YFSETQ. This CDR3 has 13 amino acids. The CDR3 spells CASSLAQGTEQYF. The CDR3 nucleotides read TGCGCCAGCAGCTTGGCCCAGGGAACCGAGCAGTACTTC.

The gene calls are TRBV19 and TRBJ2-7; 10 bases align to TRBD2. V gave up 3 bases and J gave up 4 bases; unmatched junction bases: 6. Germline CDR1 and CDR2: LNHDA and SQIVND (reference sequence). This CDR3 has 15 residues. Here the CDR3 reads CASSILAGVSYEQYF. CDR3 nucleotides: TGTGCCAGTAGTATCCTAGCGGGAGTGTCTTACGAGCAGTACTTC.

The chain links TRBV24-1 to TRBJ2-1, with 11 bases matching TRBD1. V dropped 10 bases and J dropped 1; count of bases not matched to a gene: 11. CDR1 and CDR2 from the germline V gene are KGHDR and SFDVKD. This CDR3 contains 17 residues. DNA for the CDR3: TGTGCCACTGCGGGACAGGGGGTACTCCTTTCCTACAATGAGCAGTTCTTC. This translates into CATAGQGVLLSYNEQFF.